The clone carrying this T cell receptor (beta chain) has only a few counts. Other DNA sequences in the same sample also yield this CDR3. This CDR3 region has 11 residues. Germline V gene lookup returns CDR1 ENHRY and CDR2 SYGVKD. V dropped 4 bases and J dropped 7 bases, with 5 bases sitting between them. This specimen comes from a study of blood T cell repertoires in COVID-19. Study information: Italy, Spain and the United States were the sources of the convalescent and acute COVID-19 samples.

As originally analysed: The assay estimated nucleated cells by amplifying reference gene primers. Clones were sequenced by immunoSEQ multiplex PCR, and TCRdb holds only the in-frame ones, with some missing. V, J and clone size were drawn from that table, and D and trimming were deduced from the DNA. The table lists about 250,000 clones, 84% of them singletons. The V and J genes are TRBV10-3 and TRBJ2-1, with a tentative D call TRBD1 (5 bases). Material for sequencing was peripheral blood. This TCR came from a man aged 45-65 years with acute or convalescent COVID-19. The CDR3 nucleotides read TGTGCCATCAGTGGACAGAATGAGCAGTTCTTC. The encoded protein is CAISGQNEQFF.